There are many counts of the clone carrying this T cell receptor beta chain. Seattle patients were enrolled while actively infected and followed longitudinally. The sample comes from a study of blood T cell repertoires in COVID-19. Study-level background: Sites across the United States, Italy and Spain contributed samples from acute and convalescent COVID-19. PBMCs, B-cell-depleted T cells, or T cells were the source of the cDNA or gDNA that made up the material.

V was pared by 4 bases and J by 7 bases, with 4 bases of the junction left unmatched. CDR3 length: 14 amino acids. The germline CDR1 and CDR2 sequences are SGHDT and YYEEEE. Per the original methods: Reference gene primer amplification in the assay estimated nucleated cell counts. Assay: immunoSEQ multiplex PCR; the TCRdb copy retains only in-frame clones and omits some. Clonal size and the V and J genes are those of that table, whereas D and trimming came from the DNA. This repertoire shows almost 200,000 clones, 75% to 85% found once; its top ten account for 5.5% to 7%. Sequenced material: peripheral blood. The chain employs TRBV5-6 and TRBJ2-1, with 11 positions matching TRBD2. This receptor was identified in a woman in her thirties or forties with COVID-19, enrolled during active disease. The CDR3 sequence is CASSEGLAANEQFF. DNA of the CDR3: TGTGCCAGCAGCGAGGGACTAGCGGCTAATGAGCAGTTCTTC.